This TCR beta chain appears in the sequencing data of a study of T cells after posttransplantation cyclophosphamide. As concerns this clone: Its antigen is still unknown.

The repertoire was sequenced with immunoSEQ multiplex PCR; TCRdb's copy has only in-frame clones and lacks some. The table has about 20,000 clones, 89% seen once. Germline CDR1 is MNHEY and CDR2 is SMNVEV (reference sequence). The CDR3 is 15 residues long. Trimming shortened V by 3 bases and J by 2 bases, and 14 bases separated the two germline ends. Controls had myeloablative marrow grafts with methotrexate and calcineurin inhibitor, sampled at 1 year. Findings of the study overall: TRB clonality was highly associated with recipient CMV seropositivity and reactivation. TRB overlap between skin or GI tissue T cells and blood was limited. Donor CD8+ memory clones often dominated recipient blood repertoires at later times.

The specimen comprised PBMCs, sampled after an allogeneic stem cell transplant with a calcineurin inhibitor and methotrexate. This chain uses TRBV27 with TRBJ2-7; D is possibly TRBD1 (5 bases). This TCR derives from a female patient in her fifties who received an allogeneic stem cell transplant from an unrelated donor, was CMV-positive, and had chronic GVHD only. Some of the T cells may derive from the graft donor. CDR3 amino acids: CASSFLALGAYEQYF. In DNA form, the CDR3 reads TGTGCCAGCAGTTTTCTCGCCTTAGGGGCCTACGAGCAGTACTTC.